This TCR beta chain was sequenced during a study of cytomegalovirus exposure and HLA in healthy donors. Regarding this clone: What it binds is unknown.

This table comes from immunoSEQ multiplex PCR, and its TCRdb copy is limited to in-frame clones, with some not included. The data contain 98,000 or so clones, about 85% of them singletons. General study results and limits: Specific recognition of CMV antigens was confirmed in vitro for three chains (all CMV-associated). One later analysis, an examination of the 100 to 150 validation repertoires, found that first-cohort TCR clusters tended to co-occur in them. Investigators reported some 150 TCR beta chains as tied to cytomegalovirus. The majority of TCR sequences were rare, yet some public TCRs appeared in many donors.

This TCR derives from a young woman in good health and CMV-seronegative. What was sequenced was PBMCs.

DNA of the CDR3: TGCGCCAGCAGCTTGGATTCTTCGTCGGCTTTCTTT. This encodes CASSLDSSSAFF. The chain couples TRBV5-1 to TRBJ1-1; no reliable D call. The CDR3 extends over 12 amino acids. The V end lost 0 bases, the J end lost 11 bases, and 11 bases lay between the germline ends. Germline assignment: CDR1 SGHRS and CDR2 YFSETQ.